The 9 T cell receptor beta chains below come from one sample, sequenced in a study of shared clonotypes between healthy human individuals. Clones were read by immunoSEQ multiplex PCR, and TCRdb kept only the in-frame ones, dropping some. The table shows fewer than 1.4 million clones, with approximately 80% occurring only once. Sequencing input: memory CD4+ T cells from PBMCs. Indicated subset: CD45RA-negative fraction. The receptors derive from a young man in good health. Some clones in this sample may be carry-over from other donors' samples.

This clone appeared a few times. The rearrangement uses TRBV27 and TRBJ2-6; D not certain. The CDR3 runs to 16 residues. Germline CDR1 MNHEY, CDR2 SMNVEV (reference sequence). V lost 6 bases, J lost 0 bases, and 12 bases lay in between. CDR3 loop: CASSSPFLSGANVLTF. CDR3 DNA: TGTGCCAGCAGCTCCCCTTTCCTCTCTGGGGCCAACGTCCTGACTTTC.

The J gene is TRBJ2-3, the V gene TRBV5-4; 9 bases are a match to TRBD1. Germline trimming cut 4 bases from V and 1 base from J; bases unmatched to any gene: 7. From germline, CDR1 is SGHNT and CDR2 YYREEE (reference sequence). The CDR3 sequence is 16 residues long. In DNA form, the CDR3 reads TGTGCCAGCAGCCGAAAACAGGGGGCCGGCACAGATACGCAGTATTTT. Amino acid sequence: CASSRKQGAGTDTQYF.

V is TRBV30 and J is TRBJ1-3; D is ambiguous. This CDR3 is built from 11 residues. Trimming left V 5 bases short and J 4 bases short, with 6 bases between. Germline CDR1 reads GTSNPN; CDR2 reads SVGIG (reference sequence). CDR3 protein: CAWGRGNTIYF. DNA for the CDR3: TGTGCCTGGGGAAGGGGAAACACCATATATTTT.

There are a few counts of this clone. The CDR3 nucleotides read TGTGCCAGCAGCTGGACAGGGGGCCATCAGCCCCAGCATTTT. Residues: CASSWTGGHQPQHF. The V and J genes are TRBV7-9 and TRBJ1-5; 11 nucleotides agree with TRBD1. Unmatched junction bases numbered 1, after V lost 4 bases and J lost 5 bases. This CDR3 region has 14 residues. Germline V gene lookup returns CDR1 SEHNR and CDR2 FQNEAQ (reference sequence).

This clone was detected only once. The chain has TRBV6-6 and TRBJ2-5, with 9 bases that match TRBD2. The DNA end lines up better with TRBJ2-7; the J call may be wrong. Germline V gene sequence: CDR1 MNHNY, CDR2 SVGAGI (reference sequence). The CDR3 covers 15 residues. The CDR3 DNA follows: TGTGCCAGCAGAGATACCGGGACTAGCTACTACGAGCAGTACTTC. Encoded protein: CASRDTGTSYYEQYF.

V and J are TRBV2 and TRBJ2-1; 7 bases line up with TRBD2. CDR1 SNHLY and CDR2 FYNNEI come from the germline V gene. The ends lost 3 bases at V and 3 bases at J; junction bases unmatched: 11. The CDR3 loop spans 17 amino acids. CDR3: CASSEQAAGVFYNEQFF. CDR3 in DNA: TGTGCCAGCAGTGAGCAGGCGGCGGGAGTATTCTACAATGAGCAGTTCTTC.

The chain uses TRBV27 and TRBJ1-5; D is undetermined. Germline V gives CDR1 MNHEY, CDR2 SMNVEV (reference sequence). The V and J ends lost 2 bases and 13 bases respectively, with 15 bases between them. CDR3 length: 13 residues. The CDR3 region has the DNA TGTGCCAGCAGTTTACGAGATGGTAGTGCTCAGCATTTT. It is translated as CASSLRDGSAQHF.

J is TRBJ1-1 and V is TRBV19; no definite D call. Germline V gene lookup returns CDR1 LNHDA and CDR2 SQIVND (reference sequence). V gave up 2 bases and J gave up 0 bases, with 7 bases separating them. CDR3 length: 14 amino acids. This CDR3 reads CASSIRDMNTEAFF. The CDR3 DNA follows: TGTGCCAGTAGTATAAGAGATATGAACACTGAAGCTTTCTTT. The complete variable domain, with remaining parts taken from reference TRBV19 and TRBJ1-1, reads DGGITQSPKYLFRKEGQNVTLSCEQNLNHDAMYWYRQDPGQGLRLIYYSQIVNDFQKGDIAEGYSVSREKKESFPLTVTSAQKNPTAFYLCASSIRDMNTEAFFGQGTRLTVV.

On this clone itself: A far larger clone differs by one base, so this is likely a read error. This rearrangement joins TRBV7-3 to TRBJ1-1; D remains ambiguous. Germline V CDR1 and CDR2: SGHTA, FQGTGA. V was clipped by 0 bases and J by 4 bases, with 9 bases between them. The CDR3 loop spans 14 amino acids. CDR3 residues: CASSLTNQSTEAFF. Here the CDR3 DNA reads TGTGCCAGCAGCTTAACGAATCAGAGCACTGAAGCTTTCTTT.